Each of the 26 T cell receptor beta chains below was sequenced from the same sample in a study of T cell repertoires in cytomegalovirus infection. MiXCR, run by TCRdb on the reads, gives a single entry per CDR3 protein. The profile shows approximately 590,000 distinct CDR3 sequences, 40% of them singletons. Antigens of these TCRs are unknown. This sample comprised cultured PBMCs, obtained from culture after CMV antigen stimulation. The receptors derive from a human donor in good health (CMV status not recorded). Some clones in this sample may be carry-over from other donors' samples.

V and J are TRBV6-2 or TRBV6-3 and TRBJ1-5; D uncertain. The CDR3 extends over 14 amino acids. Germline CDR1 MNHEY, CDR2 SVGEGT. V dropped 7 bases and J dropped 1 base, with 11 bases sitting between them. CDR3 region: CASTPSGSNQPQHF. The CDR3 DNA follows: TGTGCCAGCACTCCCTCGGGGAGCAATCAGCCCCAGCATTTT.

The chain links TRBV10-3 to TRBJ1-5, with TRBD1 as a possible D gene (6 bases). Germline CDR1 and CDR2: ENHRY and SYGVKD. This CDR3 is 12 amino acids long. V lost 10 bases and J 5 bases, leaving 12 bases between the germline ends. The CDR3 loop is CATGSGDQPQHF. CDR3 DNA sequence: TGTGCCACGGGTTCAGGGGATCAGCCCCAGCATTTT.

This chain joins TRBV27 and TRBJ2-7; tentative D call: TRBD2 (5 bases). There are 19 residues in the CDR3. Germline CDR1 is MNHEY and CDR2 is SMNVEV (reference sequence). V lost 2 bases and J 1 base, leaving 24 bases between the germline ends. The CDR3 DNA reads TGTGCCAGCAGTTTAAGGGTAAACCCCCTGGAAGGAGGATCCTACGAGCAGTACTTC. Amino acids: CASSLRVNPLEGGSYEQYF.

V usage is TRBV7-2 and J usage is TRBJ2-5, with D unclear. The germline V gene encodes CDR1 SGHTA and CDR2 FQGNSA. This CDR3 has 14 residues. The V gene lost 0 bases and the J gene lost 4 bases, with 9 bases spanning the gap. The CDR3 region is CASSLAFALETQYF. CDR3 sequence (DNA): TGTGCCAGCAGCTTAGCGTTCGCCCTAGAGACCCAGTACTTC.

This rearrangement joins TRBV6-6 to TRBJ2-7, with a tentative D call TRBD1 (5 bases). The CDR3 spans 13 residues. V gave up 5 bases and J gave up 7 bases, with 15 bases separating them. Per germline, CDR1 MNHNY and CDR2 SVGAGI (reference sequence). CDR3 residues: CASSQVIYREQYF. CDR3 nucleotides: TGTGCCAGCAGTCAGGTGATTTACAGGGAGCAGTACTTC.

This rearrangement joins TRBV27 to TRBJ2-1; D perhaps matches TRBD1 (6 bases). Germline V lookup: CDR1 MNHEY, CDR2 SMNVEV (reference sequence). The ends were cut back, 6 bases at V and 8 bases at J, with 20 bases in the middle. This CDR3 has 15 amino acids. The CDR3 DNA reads TGTGCCAGCAGAGGGAAGGGGGACGGGGACGATGAGCAGTTCTTC. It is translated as CASRGKGDGDDEQFF.

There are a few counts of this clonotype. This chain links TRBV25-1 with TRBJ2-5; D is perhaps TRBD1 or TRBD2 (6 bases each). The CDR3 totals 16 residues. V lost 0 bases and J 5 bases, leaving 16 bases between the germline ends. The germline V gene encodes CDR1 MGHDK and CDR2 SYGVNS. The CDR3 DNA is TGTGCCAGCAGTGAATATCTCCCAGGGGCGGGGGAGACCCAGTACTTC. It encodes CASSEYLPGAGETQYF.

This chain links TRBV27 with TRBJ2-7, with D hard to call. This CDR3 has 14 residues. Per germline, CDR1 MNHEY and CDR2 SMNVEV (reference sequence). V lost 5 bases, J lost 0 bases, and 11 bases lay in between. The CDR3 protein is CASSPTLSSYEQYF. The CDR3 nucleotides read TGTGCCAGCAGTCCAACCTTGAGCTCCTACGAGCAGTACTTC.

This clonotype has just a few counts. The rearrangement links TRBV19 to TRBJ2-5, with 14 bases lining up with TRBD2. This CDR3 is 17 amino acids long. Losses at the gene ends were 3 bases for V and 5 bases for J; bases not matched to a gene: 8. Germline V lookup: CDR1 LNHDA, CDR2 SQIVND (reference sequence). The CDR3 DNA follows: TGTGCCAGTAGTATGACCGTGGGACTAGCGGGAGCGGAGACCCAGTACTTC. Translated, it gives CASSMTVGLAGAETQYF.

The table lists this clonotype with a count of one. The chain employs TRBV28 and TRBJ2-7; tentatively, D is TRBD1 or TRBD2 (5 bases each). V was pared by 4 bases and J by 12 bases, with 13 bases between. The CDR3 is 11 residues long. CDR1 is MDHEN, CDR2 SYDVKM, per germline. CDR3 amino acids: CASSYAGTAYF. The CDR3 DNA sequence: TGTGCCAGCAGTTACGCCGGGACGGCGTACTTC. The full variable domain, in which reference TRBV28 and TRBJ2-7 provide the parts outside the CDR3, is DVKVTQSSRYLVKRTGEKVFLECVQDMDHENMFWYRQDPGLGLRLIYFSYDVKMKEKGDIPEGYSVSREKKERFSLILESASTNQTSMYLCASSYAGTAYFGPGTRLTVT.

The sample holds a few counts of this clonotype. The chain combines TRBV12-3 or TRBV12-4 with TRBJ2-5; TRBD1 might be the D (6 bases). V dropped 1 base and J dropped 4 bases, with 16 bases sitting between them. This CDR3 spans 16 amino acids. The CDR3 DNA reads TGTGCCAGCAGTTTAGGCCTCGACAGGACCCCAGAGACCCAGTACTTC. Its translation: CASSLGLDRTPETQYF.

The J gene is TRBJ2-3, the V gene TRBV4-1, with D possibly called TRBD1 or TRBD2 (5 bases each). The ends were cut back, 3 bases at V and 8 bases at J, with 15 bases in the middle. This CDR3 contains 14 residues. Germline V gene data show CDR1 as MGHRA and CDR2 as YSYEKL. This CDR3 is CASSHLGALVTQYF. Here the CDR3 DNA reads TGCGCCAGCAGCCACCTCGGGGCCCTTGTTACGCAGTATTTT.

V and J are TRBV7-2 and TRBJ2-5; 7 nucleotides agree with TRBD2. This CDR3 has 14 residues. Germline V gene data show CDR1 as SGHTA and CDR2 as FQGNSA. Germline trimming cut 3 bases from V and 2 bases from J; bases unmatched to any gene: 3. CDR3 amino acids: CASSFWREQETQYF. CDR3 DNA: TGTGCCAGCAGCTTTTGGCGGGAGCAAGAGACCCAGTACTTC.

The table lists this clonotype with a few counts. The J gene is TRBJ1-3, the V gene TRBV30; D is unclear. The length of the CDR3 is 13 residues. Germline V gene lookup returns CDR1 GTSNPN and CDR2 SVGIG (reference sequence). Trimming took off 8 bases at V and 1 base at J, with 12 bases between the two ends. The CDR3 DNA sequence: TGTGCCGTTCAGATTACGTCTGGAAACACCATATATTTT. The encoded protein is CAVQITSGNTIYF.

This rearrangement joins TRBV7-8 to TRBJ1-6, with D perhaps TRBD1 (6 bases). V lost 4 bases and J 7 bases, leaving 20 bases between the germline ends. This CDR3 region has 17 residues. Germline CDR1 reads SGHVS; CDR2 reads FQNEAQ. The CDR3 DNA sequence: TGTGCCAGCAGCTCGATCGTGGGGGGCAGGTCAAATTCACCCCTCCACTTT. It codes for CASSSIVGGRSNSPLHF.

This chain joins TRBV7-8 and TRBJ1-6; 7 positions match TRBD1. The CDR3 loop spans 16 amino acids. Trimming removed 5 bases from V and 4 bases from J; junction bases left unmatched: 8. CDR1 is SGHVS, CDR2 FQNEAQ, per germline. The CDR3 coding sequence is TGTGCCAGCAGCCACCACCGGGACAGATATAATTCACCCCTCCACTTT. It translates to CASSHHRDRYNSPLHF.

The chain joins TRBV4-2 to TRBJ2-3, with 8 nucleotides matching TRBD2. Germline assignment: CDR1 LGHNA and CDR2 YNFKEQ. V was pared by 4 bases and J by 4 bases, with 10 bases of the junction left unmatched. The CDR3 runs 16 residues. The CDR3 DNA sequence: TGTGCCAGCAGCCCTTCCGGGACTAGTAAGGCAGATACGCAGTATTTT. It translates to CASSPSGTSKADTQYF.

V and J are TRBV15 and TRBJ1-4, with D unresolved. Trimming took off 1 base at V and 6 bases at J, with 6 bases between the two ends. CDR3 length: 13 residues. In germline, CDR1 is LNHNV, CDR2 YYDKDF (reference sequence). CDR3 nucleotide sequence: TGTGCCACCAGCAGAGTCATATATGAAAAACTGTTTTTT. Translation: CATSRVIYEKLFF.

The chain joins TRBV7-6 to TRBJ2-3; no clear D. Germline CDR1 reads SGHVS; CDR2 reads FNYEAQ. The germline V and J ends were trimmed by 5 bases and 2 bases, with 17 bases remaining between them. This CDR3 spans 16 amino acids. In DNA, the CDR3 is TGTGCCAGCAGCCCTAACAGCGACTCCACCACAGATACGCAGTATTTT. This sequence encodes CASSPNSDSTTDTQYF.

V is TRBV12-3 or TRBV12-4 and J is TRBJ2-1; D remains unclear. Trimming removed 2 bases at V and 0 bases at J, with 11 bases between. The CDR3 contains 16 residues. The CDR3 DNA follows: TGTGCCAGCAGTTTAAAGGTGTTGGGCTCCTACAATGAGCAGTTCTTC. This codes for CASSLKVLGSYNEQFF.

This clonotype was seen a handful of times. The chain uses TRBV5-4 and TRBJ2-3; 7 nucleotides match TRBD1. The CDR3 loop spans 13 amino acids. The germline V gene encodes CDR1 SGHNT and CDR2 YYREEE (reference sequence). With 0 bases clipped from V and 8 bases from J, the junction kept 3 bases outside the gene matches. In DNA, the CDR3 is TGTGCCAGCAGCTTGGAGGGGGCCGGTACGCAGTATTTT. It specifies CASSLEGAGTQYF.

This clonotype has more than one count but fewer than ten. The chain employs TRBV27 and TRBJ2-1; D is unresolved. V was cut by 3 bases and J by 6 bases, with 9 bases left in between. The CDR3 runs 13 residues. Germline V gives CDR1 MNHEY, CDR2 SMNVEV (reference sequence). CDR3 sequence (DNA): TGTGCCAGCAGTTTGACGCCCTCCAATGAGCAGTTCTTC. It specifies CASSLTPSNEQFF.

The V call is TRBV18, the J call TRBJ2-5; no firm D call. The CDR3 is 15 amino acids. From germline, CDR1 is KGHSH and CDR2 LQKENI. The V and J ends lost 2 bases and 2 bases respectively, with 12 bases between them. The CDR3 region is CASSPRSSLQETQYF. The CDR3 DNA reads TGTGCCAGCTCACCAAGGTCCAGCCTGCAAGAGACCCAGTACTTC.

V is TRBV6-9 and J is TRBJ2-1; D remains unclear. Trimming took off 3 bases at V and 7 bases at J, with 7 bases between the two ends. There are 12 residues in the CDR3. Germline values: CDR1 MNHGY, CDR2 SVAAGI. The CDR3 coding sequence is TGTGCCAGCAGTTACCCACAGAATGAGCAGTTCTTC. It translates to CASSYPQNEQFF.

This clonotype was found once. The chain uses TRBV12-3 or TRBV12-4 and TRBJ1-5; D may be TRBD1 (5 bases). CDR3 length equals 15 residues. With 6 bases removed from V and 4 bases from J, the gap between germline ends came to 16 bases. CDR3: CASRSGRSSNQPQHF. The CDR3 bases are TGTGCCAGCAGATCAGGGAGGAGCAGTAATCAGCCCCAGCATTTT.

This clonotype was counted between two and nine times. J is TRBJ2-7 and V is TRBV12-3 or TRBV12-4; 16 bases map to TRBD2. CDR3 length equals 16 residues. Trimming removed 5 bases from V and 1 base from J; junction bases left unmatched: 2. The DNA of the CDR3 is TGTGCCAGCAGTCGGGGACTAGCGGGAGGGTCCTACGAGCAGTACTTC. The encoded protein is CASSRGLAGGSYEQYF.